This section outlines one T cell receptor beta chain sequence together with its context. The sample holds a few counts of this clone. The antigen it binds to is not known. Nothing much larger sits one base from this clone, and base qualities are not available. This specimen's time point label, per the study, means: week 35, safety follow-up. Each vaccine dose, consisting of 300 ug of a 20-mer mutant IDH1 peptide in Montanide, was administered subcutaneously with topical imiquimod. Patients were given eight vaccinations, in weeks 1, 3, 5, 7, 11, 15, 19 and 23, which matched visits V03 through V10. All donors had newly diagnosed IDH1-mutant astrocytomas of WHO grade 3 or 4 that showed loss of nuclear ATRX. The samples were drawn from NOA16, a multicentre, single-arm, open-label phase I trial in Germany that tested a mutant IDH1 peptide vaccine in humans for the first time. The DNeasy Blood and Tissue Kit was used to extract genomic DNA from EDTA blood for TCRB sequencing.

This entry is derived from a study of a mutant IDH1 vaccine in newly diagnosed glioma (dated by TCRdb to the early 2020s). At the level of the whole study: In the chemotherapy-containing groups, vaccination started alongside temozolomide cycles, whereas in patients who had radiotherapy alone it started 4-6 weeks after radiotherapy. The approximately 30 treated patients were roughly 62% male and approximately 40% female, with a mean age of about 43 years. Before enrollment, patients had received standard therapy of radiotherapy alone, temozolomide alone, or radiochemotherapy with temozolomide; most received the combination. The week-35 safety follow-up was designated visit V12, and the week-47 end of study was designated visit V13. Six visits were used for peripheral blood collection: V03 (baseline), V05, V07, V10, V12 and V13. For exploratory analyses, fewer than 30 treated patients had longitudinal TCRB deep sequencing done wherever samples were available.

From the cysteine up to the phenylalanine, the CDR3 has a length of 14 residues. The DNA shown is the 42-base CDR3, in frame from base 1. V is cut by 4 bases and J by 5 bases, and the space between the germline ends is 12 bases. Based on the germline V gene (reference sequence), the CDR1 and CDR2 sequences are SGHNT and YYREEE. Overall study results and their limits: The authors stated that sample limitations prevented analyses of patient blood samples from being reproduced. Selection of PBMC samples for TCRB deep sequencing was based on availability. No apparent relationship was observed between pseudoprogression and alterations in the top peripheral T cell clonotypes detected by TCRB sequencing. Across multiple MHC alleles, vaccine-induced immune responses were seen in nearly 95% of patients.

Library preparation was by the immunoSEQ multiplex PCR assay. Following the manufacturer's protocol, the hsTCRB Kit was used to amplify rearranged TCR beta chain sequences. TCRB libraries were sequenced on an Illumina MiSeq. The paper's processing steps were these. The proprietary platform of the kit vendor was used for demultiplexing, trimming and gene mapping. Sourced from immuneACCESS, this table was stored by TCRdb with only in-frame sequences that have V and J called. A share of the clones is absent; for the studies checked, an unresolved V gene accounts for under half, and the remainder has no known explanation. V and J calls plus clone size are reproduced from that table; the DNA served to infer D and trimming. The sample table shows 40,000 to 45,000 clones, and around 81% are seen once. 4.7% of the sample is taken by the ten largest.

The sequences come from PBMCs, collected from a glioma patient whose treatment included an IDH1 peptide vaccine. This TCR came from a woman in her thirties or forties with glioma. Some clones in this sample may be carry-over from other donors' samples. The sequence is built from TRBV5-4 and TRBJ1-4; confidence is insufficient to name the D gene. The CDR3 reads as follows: CASSPEPLNEKLFF. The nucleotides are TGTGCCAGCAGCCCCGAGCCGTTAAATGAAAAACTGTTTTTT.